The table lists the clone carrying this T cell receptor beta chain with many counts. Its antigen remains unidentified. The data stem from a study of T-cell memory formation after mild COVID-19. On the study more broadly: TCR clusters showed largely donor specificity. General study findings and limits: Contracting clones from day 15 to 85 showed balanced CD4/CD8; later expanders favored CD4+. Pre-infection memory carried some responding clones, suggesting that cross-reactive memory joined. What remained unconfirmed was the SARS-CoV-2 specificity of second-wave clones peaking on day 37.

The CDR3 is 11 residues long. The germline gives CDR1 SGHAT, CDR2 FQNNGV. V lost 5 bases to trimming and J lost 4 bases, with 5 bases between them. TCRdb reanalysed the 5' RACE reads using MiXCR and keeps one entry per CDR3 protein. The sample yields roughly 240,000 distinct CDR3 sequences, around 16% seen once. Sequencing was performed on PBMCs or a T cell subset sorted from them (not recorded which). This clonotype originated in a man younger than 30 who had mild COVID-19 (a few samples of this study predate the infection). Cell type and time point are not known. V gene TRBV11-2 combines with J gene TRBJ2-5; D is ambiguous. The CDR3 DNA reads TGTGCCAGCAGCATCAGAGAGACCCAGTACTTC. This sequence encodes CASSIRETQYF.